Listed here are 30 T cell receptor beta chains from one sample, sequenced in a study of low-dose radiotherapy and immunotherapy resistance in tumors (dated by TCRdb to the early 2020s). The meaning of the sample's time point label: before trial treatment. Reads for this sample came from an Illumina HiSeq 2500. First-strand cDNA was synthesized with Superscript III and a set of TRAV- and TRBV-specific primers, covering both TCRalpha and TCRbeta chains. TCRs were amplified with Phusion for 20 to 25 PCR cycles using a constant-region primer together with the adapter attached to the V primers. The public reads were quality trimmed at Q25 with fastp and then assembled into clones with MiXCR by TCRdb, keeping productive beta chains. Each CDR3 protein gets just one entry, which takes the most common genes and DNA from the rows behind it. The sample table contains about 82,000 distinct CDR3 sequences; only one count was recorded for approximately 19% of them. Clones ranked in the top ten supply over 4.5% of the sample.

Sequences were derived from PBMCs, sampled before treatment. Source of these receptors: a male donor with prostate cancer.

Judged by abundance, this clonotype is medium-sized. The DNA for the CDR3 is TGTGCCAGCAGCCTTTATCTAGCGGGGGGCACAGATACGCAGTATTTT. It specifies CASSLYLAGGTDTQYF. The V and J genes are TRBV5-4 and TRBJ2-3; 10 bases match TRBD2. The CDR3 has 16 residues. V lost 4 bases and J lost 1; bases outside the gene matches: 6. Germline-derived CDR1 and CDR2 are SGHNT and YYREEE (reference sequence).

The rearrangement links TRBV6-8 to TRBJ2-2, with no clear D. CDR1 is MNHGY, CDR2 SAAAGT, per germline. The CDR3 runs 14 residues. V was trimmed by 2 bases and J by 2 bases, leaving 6 bases between them. The DNA of the CDR3 is TGTGCCAGCAGTTACGGCGCCAACACCGGGGAGCTGTTTTTT. Protein product: CASSYGANTGELFF.

This clonotype was observed many times. This chain links TRBV4-3 with TRBJ2-2, with D perhaps matching TRBD1 or TRBD2 (5 bases each). This CDR3 comprises 17 residues. Trimming left V 0 bases short and J 4 bases short, with 15 bases between. Germline CDR1 LGHNA, CDR2 YSLEER. CDR3 loop: CASSQDPRGEGTGELFF. The CDR3, as DNA: TGCGCCAGCAGCCAAGATCCACGGGGCGAAGGCACCGGGGAGCTGTTTTTT.

This clonotype was observed many times. J is TRBJ1-1 and V is TRBV11-3, with D tentatively TRBD1 (5 bases). Germline CDR1 and CDR2: SGHNT and YENEEA. The CDR3 spans 13 residues. Between the trimmed V and J ends, which lost 2 bases and 6 bases, there was a span of 10 bases. The CDR3 loop is CASSLILGAEAFF. The DNA for the CDR3 is TGTGCCAGCAGCTTAATATTGGGGGCTGAAGCTTTCTTT. The whole variable domain, remainder taken from reference TRBV11-3 and TRBJ1-1, is EAGVVQSPRYKIIEKKQPVAFWCNPISGHNTLYWYLQNLGQGPELLIRYENEEAVDDSQLPKDRFSAERLKGVDSTLKIQPAELGDSAVYLCASSLILGAEAFFGQGTRLTVV.

This clonotype was picked up many times. V is TRBV24-1 and J is TRBJ2-1; D is unclear. The CDR3 sequence is 16 residues long. Germline V gene lookup returns CDR1 KGHDR and CDR2 SFDVKD. The V end was cut by 3 bases, the J end by 0 bases, with 11 bases between. The CDR3 DNA sequence: TGTGCCACCAGTGATCCCGCGGCTACCTCCTACAATGAGCAGTTCTTC. This codes for CATSDPAATSYNEQFF.

In its sample, this clonotype was seen many times. The chain has TRBV3-1 and TRBJ1-1; D unclear. The V gene lost 3 bases and the J gene lost 1 base, with 9 bases spanning the gap. The CDR3 loop spans 14 amino acids. Germline V gene sequence: CDR1 LGHDT, CDR2 YNNKEL (reference sequence). This chain's CDR3 is CASSHLQRNTEAFF. CDR3 DNA: TGTGCCAGCAGCCATCTACAGAGGAACACTGAAGCTTTCTTT.

At least ten counts were recorded for this clonotype. This chain links TRBV30 with TRBJ2-7; TRBD2 matches 11 bases. Germline-derived CDR1 and CDR2 are GTSNPN and SVGIG (reference sequence). The CDR3 is 13 residues long. The CDR3: CSASGGNTYEQYF. The CDR3 nucleotides read TGTAGCGCTAGCGGGGGGAATACCTACGAGCAGTACTTC. Filled out from reference TRBV30 and TRBJ2-7, the complete variable domain reads SQTIHQWPATLVQPVGSPLSLECTVEGTSNPNLYWYRQAAGRGLQLLFYSVGIGQISSEVPQNLSASRPQDRQFILSSKKLLLSDSGFYLCSASGGNTYEQYFGPGTRLTVT.

In this sample, this clonotype turned up many times. This sequence joins TRBV28 and TRBJ1-5; 9 nucleotides line up with TRBD1. This CDR3 has 16 residues. Losses at the gene ends were 4 bases for V and 4 bases for J; bases not matched to a gene: 8. The V gene's germline CDR1 is MDHEN and CDR2 SYDVKM. CDR3 residues: CASSWAGQGENQPQHF. The CDR3 region has the DNA TGTGCCAGCAGTTGGGCGGGACAGGGAGAAAATCAGCCCCAGCATTTT.

The table lists this clonotype with many counts. The chain links TRBV19 to TRBJ1-3; D is uncertain. The CDR3 covers 16 residues. Germline lookup yields CDR1 LNHDA and CDR2 SQIVND (reference sequence). V lost 7 bases, J lost 0 bases, and 16 bases lay in between. This CDR3 reads CASIFRPAASGNTIYF. In DNA form, the CDR3 reads TGTGCCAGTATATTCCGCCCGGCTGCCTCTGGAAACACCATATATTTT.

In this sample, this clonotype turned up many times. The rearrangement links TRBV20-1 to TRBJ1-1, with D hard to call. The length of the CDR3 is 10 residues. Germline V gene sequence: CDR1 DFQATT, CDR2 SNEGSKA (reference sequence). Trimming cost V 5 bases and J 4 bases, with 5 bases left between them. The CDR3 loop is CSALFTEAFF. In DNA, the CDR3 is TGCAGTGCTCTCTTCACTGAAGCTTTCTTT.

This clonotype was seen at least ten times. The chain employs TRBV15 and TRBJ1-2; maybe TRBD1 (6 bases). Trimming removed 0 bases from V and 10 bases from J, with 15 bases in between. The CDR3 runs 14 residues. The V gene's germline CDR1 is LNHNV and CDR2 YYDKDF (reference sequence). CDR3 sequence: CATSRDWAGADYTF. The DNA for the CDR3 is TGTGCCACCAGCAGAGACTGGGCAGGGGCCGACTACACCTTC.

As for this clonotype: With only one base between it and a far larger clone, this is likely a read error. This chain uses TRBV5-8 with TRBJ2-1; D is unresolved. This CDR3 has 16 amino acids. The germline CDR1 and CDR2 sequences are SGHTS and YDEGEE. CDR3 amino acids: CASSLNGKSSYNEQFF. In DNA, the CDR3 is TGCGCCAGCAGCTTGAACGGAAAAAGCTCCTACAATGAGCAGTTCTTC.

About this clonotype: A clone one base away is much larger, so this may be a read error. The chain links TRBV30 to TRBJ1-2; D not resolved. The CDR3 spans 14 residues. CDR1 is GTSNPN and CDR2 is SVGIG in the germline V gene (reference sequence). The CDR3 protein is CAWSGRPTNYGYSF. For the CDR3, the DNA is TGTGCCTGGAGTGGTCGGCCAACGAACTATGGCTACTCCTTC.

The chain employs TRBV11-1 and TRBJ1-1; 7 bases are a match to TRBD1. CDR3 length equals 14 residues. The V and J ends lost 3 bases and 3 bases, in that order; junction bases with no gene match: 4. From germline, CDR1 is SGHAT and CDR2 FQDESV (reference sequence). The CDR3 protein is CASSFQQGYTEAFF. For the CDR3, the DNA is TGTGCCAGCAGCTTCCAACAGGGGTACACTGAAGCTTTCTTT.

In its sample, this clonotype was seen many times. V usage is TRBV6-2 or TRBV6-3 and J usage is TRBJ1-1; the D is unclear. The V end was cut by 2 bases, the J end by 1 base, with 8 bases between. Germline V gives CDR1 MNHEY, CDR2 SVGEGT. The CDR3 loop spans 14 amino acids. CDR3 in amino acids: CASSYTVTNTEAFF. CDR3 DNA: TGTGCCAGCAGTTACACGGTGACGAACACTGAAGCTTTCTTT.

Ten or more counts support this clonotype. This rearrangement joins TRBV27 to TRBJ1-4; D uncertain. CDR3 length equals 14 residues. Germline V lookup: CDR1 MNHEY, CDR2 SMNVEV (reference sequence). With 6 bases removed from V and 7 bases from J, the gap between germline ends came to 15 bases. The CDR3 region is CASRFSASGEKLFF. In DNA, the CDR3 is TGTGCCAGCAGGTTTAGCGCCTCTGGTGAAAAACTGTTTTTT.

This clonotype occurred many times. The CDR3 sequence: CAWDLLAGGRVEQFF. CDR3 in DNA: TGTGCCTGGGATCTTCTAGCGGGCGGTCGAGTCGAGCAGTTCTTC. The chain is built from TRBV30 and TRBJ2-1; 8 bases agree with TRBD2. CDR1 is GTSNPN, CDR2 SVGIG, per germline (reference sequence). The CDR3 is 15 residues long. With V trimmed by 5 bases and J by 10 bases, 16 bases remained unmatched.

Many counts were recorded for this clonotype. CDR3: CASSLAREGDEQFF. The CDR3 DNA reads as TGTGCCAGCAGCTTAGCTCGAGAAGGGGATGAGCAGTTCTTC. The chain carries TRBV7-9 and TRBJ2-1; maybe TRBD1 (5 bases). Trimming pared 0 bases from V and 8 bases from J, leaving 11 bases between. Looked up from germline, CDR1 is SEHNR and CDR2 is FQNEAQ (reference sequence). This CDR3 has 14 amino acids.

This clonotype was recorded at least ten times. The chain employs TRBV20-1 and TRBJ2-1; 13 nucleotides align to TRBD2. CDR1 and CDR2 (germline): DFQATT, SNEGSKA (reference sequence). J lost 8 bases, V lost 3 bases, and 4 bases had no gene match. This CDR3 region has 14 residues. The CDR3 reads CSASPGTSGDEQFF. CDR3 nucleotides: TGCAGTGCTAGCCCCGGGACTAGCGGGGATGAGCAGTTCTTC.

This clonotype was seen repeatedly, ten times or more. The J gene is TRBJ1-5, the V gene TRBV7-2, with no clear D. CDR3 length: 16 amino acids. Germline loops: CDR1 SGHTA, CDR2 FQGNSA. With 1 base removed from V and 2 bases from J, the gap between germline ends came to 12 bases. The CDR3 is CASSLGPGRGNQPQHF. The CDR3 bases are TGTGCCAGCAGCTTAGGCCCGGGGAGAGGCAATCAGCCCCAGCATTTT.

This clonotype has ten or more counts. The chain links TRBV7-2 to TRBJ2-7; a weak D match, TRBD1 (6 bases). The CDR3 spans 14 residues. Trimming removed 5 bases at V and 3 bases at J, with 14 bases between. Looked up from germline, CDR1 is SGHTA and CDR2 is FQGNSA. CDR3 in DNA: TGTGCCAGCAGCCCAGAAGGACAGAACTACGAGCAGTACTTC. Protein sequence: CASSPEGQNYEQYF.

This clonotype was detected ten times or more. V and J are TRBV3-1 and TRBJ1-2; 9 nucleotides agree with TRBD1. In germline, CDR1 is LGHDT, CDR2 YNNKEL (reference sequence). There are 16 residues in the CDR3. With 0 bases clipped from V and 7 bases from J, the junction kept 9 bases outside the gene matches. This CDR3 reads CASSQDPPTGGIGYTF. The DNA for the CDR3 is TGTGCCAGCAGCCAAGATCCCCCAACAGGGGGCATTGGCTACACCTTC.

V is TRBV28 and J is TRBJ2-2; 8 bases match TRBD1. J was trimmed by 8 bases and V by 2 bases; bases with no gene match: 4. Germline V gene data show CDR1 as MDHEN and CDR2 as SYDVKM. The CDR3 is 14 residues long. Written as DNA, the CDR3 is TGTGCCAGCAGTTTACAGGGGGCGCAAGGGGAGCTGTTTTTT. This gives the protein CASSLQGAQGELFF.

The genes are TRBV27 and TRBJ2-2; no clear D. Germline-derived CDR1 and CDR2 are MNHEY and SMNVEV (reference sequence). CDR3 size: 14 residues. Trimming left V 5 bases short and J 4 bases short, with 11 bases between. The CDR3 sequence: CASSHYSPTGELFF. In DNA form, the CDR3 reads TGTGCCAGCAGTCACTACTCGCCCACCGGGGAGCTGTTTTTT.

The chain has TRBV6-2 or TRBV6-3 and TRBJ2-7; TRBD2 aligns across 10 bases. This CDR3 spans 13 amino acids. V dropped 8 bases and J dropped 7; count of bases not matched to a gene: 8. Germline-derived CDR1 and CDR2 are MNHEY and SVGEGT. The CDR3 coding sequence is TGTGCCAGCGGACAGGGACTAGCGAGGGAGCAGTACTTC. Amino acid sequence: CASGQGLAREQYF.

V and J are TRBV12-3 or TRBV12-4 and TRBJ2-5, with a weak D call TRBD1 (6 bases). This CDR3 is 17 amino acids long. Trimming stripped 6 bases from V and 3 bases from J, with 23 bases between. The CDR3 here is CASSLVGQGLDKETQYF. CDR3 nucleotide sequence: TGTGCCAGCAGCCTTGTGGGACAAGGATTAGACAAAGAGACCCAGTACTTC.

This clonotype was detected ten times or more. The chain employs TRBV5-1 and TRBJ2-7; D is tentatively TRBD1 or TRBD2 (6 bases each). The CDR3 consists of 15 residues. CDR1 SGHRS and CDR2 YFSETQ come from the germline V gene. V was shortened by 4 bases and J by 3 bases, with 17 bases between the two germline ends. Written as DNA, the CDR3 is TGCGCCAGCAGCGACACATCTGGAGGGGGCTACGAGCAGTACTTC. The encoded protein is CASSDTSGGGYEQYF.

This clonotype was seen repeatedly, ten times or more. V and J are TRBV12-3 or TRBV12-4 and TRBJ2-3; 9 bases align to TRBD2. V shed 2 bases and J 0 bases; nucleotides not matched to a gene: 3. The CDR3 loop spans 16 amino acids. DNA for the CDR3: TGTGCCAGCAGTTTAACTAGCGGGCCGAGCACAGATACGCAGTATTTT. Protein: CASSLTSGPSTDTQYF.

This clonotype was observed at least ten times. This chain uses TRBV20-1 with TRBJ2-2, with a weak D call TRBD2 (6 bases). Germline-derived CDR1 and CDR2 are DFQATT and SNEGSKA (reference sequence). V gave up 0 bases and J gave up 0 bases, with 11 bases separating them. The CDR3 length is 16 residues. CDR3 region: CSAREAGRTNTGELFF. In nucleotides, the CDR3 is TGCAGTGCTAGAGAGGCGGGACGGACGAACACCGGGGAGCTGTTTTTT.

This clonotype has only a few counts. V usage is TRBV12-3 or TRBV12-4 and J usage is TRBJ1-4, with D possibly matching TRBD1 (6 bases). Trimming left V 5 bases short and J 3 bases short, with 13 bases between. CDR3 length: 15 amino acids. The CDR3 spells CASSPWGASNEKLFF. In DNA form, the CDR3 reads TGTGCCAGCAGTCCCTGGGGGGCCTCTAATGAAAAACTGTTTTTT.